The text below deals with one T cell receptor beta chain. The data stem from a study of shared clonotypes between healthy human individuals. As for the study in general: Serving as donors were a couple of women and a few men, whose ages spanned 18 to 49.

For every subset, genomic DNA was evenly distributed across several immunoSEQ plates. This table comes from immunoSEQ multiplex PCR, and its TCRdb copy is limited to in-frame clones, with some not included. The sample yields roughly 1,600,000 clones, approximately 98.5% seen once. V was shortened by 1 base and J by 4 bases, with 5 bases between the two germline ends. The CDR3 totals 13 residues. CDR1 is SGHKS, CDR2 YYEKEE, per germline (reference sequence). The sample taken for sequencing was naive CD4+ T cells sorted from blood. Subset meaning: CD45RA+ positively selected. The chain links TRBV5-5 to TRBJ2-2; no reliable D call. The receptor was derived from a man aged 25 to 40 in good health. The CDR3 reads CASSLPGTGELFF. CDR3 DNA: TGTGCCAGCAGCTTGCCGGGCACCGGGGAGCTGTTTTTT.